This T cell receptor (beta chain) was sequenced during a study of response to subunit inactivated influenza vaccine. This CDR3 has 13 residues. Germline V gene data show CDR1 as SGHNT and CDR2 as YENEEA. Trimming shortened V by 0 bases and J by 6 bases, and 9 bases separated the two germline ends. This clonotype came up a few times. TCRdb independently ran MiXCR on the RT-PCR reads; one entry per CDR3 protein. Counted here are hundreds of thousands of distinct CDR3 sequences, roughly 12% occurring once; the ten biggest clones make up about 11%. A further study also used this sample, focusing on T cells expressing NK-cell markers. That study reports: UMI-tagged 5'RACE template switching yielded the TCR beta cDNA.

This chain connects TRBV11-3 to TRBJ2-7; D remains unclear. The TCR sequence derives from a man between 50 and 59 years old who received an inactivated influenza vaccine. The sequenced sample was PBMCs from blood, obtained on the day of vaccination. The CDR3 sequence: CASSLDSLSEQYF. Written as DNA, the CDR3 is TGTGCCAGCAGCTTAGATTCACTCTCCGAGCAGTACTTC.